What follows are 27 T cell receptor beta chains derived from one specimen sequenced in a study of T cell clones after liver transplantation. This table comes from immunoSEQ multiplex PCR, and its TCRdb copy is limited to in-frame clones, with some not included. The sample consists of 49,000 or so clones, about 67% of them appearing once. The sample here was CD4+ T cells from blood, taken approximately 52 months after liver transplant. These receptors were collected from a human patient who received a liver transplant. T cells may partly derive from the graft donor.

V usage is TRBV9 and J usage is TRBJ1-4; TRBD1 matches at 9 bases. Trimming took 4 bases from V and 8 from J; bases not matched to a gene: 9. The CDR3 is 15 residues long. Per germline, CDR1 SGDLS and CDR2 YYNGEE. The CDR3 reads CASSLSGQGWEKLFF. Here the CDR3 DNA reads TGTGCCAGCAGCCTATCGGGACAGGGCTGGGAAAAACTGTTTTTT.

The count of this clone is one. The rearrangement joins TRBV19 to TRBJ1-1, with D unclear. Germline CDR1 reads LNHDA; CDR2 reads SQIVND (reference sequence). CDR3 length: 14 residues. Trimming removed 6 bases from V and 1 base from J, with 12 bases in between. CDR3 in DNA: TGTGCCAGTAGCCAAATGGTCCGGAACACTGAAGCTTTCTTT. As protein: CASSQMVRNTEAFF.

Notes on this clone: Being one base from a much bigger clone, this may be a read error. Other DNA sequences in the sample encode the same CDR3. The chain recombines TRBV2 with TRBJ2-3; perhaps TRBD1 as D (5 bases). Germline values: CDR1 SNHLY, CDR2 FYNNEI. V was clipped by 4 bases and J by 8 bases, with 7 bases between them. The CDR3 contains 11 residues. The CDR3 loop is CASSGQGTQYF. CDR3 bases: TGTGCCAGCAGTGGGCAGGGTACGCAGTATTTT.

The chain employs TRBV28 and TRBJ1-4; 9 nucleotides line up with TRBD1. Per the germline V gene, CDR1 is MDHEN and CDR2 is SYDVKM. This CDR3 is built from 15 residues. V gave up 6 bases and J gave up 2 bases; unmatched junction bases: 4. In DNA form, the CDR3 reads TGTGCCAGCAGGGGACAGGGTGGTACTAATGAAAAACTGTTTTTT. Translating it yields CASRGQGGTNEKLFF.

The gene calls are TRBV7-2 and TRBJ1-2; weak D call: TRBD1 (5 bases). Trimming shortened V by 1 base and J by 5 bases, and 14 bases separated the two germline ends. The CDR3 is made up of 15 amino acids. Germline CDR1 is SGHTA and CDR2 is FQGNSA. The CDR3 spells CASSLDWGSAYGYTF. CDR3 bases: TGTGCCAGCAGCTTAGACTGGGGCAGCGCGTATGGCTACACCTTC.

The V call is TRBV25-1, the J call TRBJ2-5; 10 bases align to TRBD2. V shed 1 base and J 3 bases; nucleotides not matched to a gene: 8. Germline CDR1 is MGHDK and CDR2 is SYGVNS. The CDR3 runs 17 residues. Written as DNA, the CDR3 is TGTGCCAGCAGTGAATCCCCTAGCGGGGGTCATAAAGAGACCCAGTACTTC. The encoded protein is CASSESPSGGHKETQYF.

This clone appeared a few times. This sequence joins TRBV5-5 and TRBJ1-2, with unresolved D. Germline V gene data show CDR1 as SGHKS and CDR2 as YYEKEE (reference sequence). CDR3 length equals 15 residues. V lost 0 bases and J lost 3, with 12 bases in between. DNA for the CDR3: TGTGCCAGCAGCTTGGATCGCCAAACTTACTATGGCTACACCTTC. Amino acid sequence: CASSLDRQTYYGYTF.

The rearrangement joins TRBV9 to TRBJ2-1; the D is unclear. Germline V gene data show CDR1 as SGDLS and CDR2 as YYNGEE. The V gene lost 0 bases and the J gene lost 6 bases, with 10 bases spanning the gap. This CDR3 comprises 14 residues. In nucleotides, the CDR3 is TGTGCCAGCAGCGTAGAACTGGTTAGCAATGAGCAGTTCTTC. Translation: CASSVELVSNEQFF.

The chain carries TRBV6-1 and TRBJ2-3; D uncertain. The germline V gene encodes CDR1 MNHNS and CDR2 SASEGT. This CDR3 is built from 12 residues. Trimming removed 6 bases at V and 1 base at J, with 5 bases between. In DNA, the CDR3 is TGTGCCAGCAGGGAGCGCACAGATACGCAGTATTTT. Its protein is CASRERTDTQYF.

The rearrangement links TRBV7-8 to TRBJ1-5; D is unresolved. CDR3 length equals 14 residues. Germline CDR1 SGHVS, CDR2 FQNEAQ. V was pared by 6 bases and J by 4 bases, with 13 bases between. The CDR3 protein is CASSLGRQNQPQHF. The CDR3 DNA is TGTGCCAGCAGTTTGGGGAGGCAGAATCAGCCCCAGCATTTT.

The chain joins TRBV10-1 to TRBJ2-5, with 12 nucleotides matching TRBD2. V gave up 4 bases and J gave up 0 bases; unmatched junction bases: 3. The CDR3 is 16 amino acids. Looked up from germline, CDR1 is WNHNN and CDR2 is SYGVQD (reference sequence). CDR3 loop: CASSGTSGANQETQYF. The CDR3 DNA follows: TGCGCCAGCAGTGGGACTAGCGGGGCCAACCAAGAGACCCAGTACTTC.

This rearrangement joins TRBV7-9 to TRBJ2-3, with 9 bases fitting TRBD2. In germline, CDR1 is SEHNR, CDR2 FQNEAQ (reference sequence). V gave up 5 bases and J gave up 3 bases; unmatched junction bases: 9. The CDR3 spans 16 residues. CDR3 DNA: TGTGCCAGCAGCCCTAGCGGGACGGGGCCGACAGATACGCAGTATTTT. It encodes CASSPSGTGPTDTQYF.

The V call is TRBV11-2, the J call TRBJ2-4; 7 bases fit TRBD1. The CDR3 runs to 17 residues. Germline CDR1 is SGHAT and CDR2 is FQNNGV. V lost 4 bases, J lost 2 bases, and 11 bases stayed unmatched. As DNA, the CDR3 is TGTGCCAGCAGCTCCCTACGACAGGGACGTCCCAAAAACATTCAGTACTTC. Translating it yields CASSSLRQGRPKNIQYF. Based on the CDR3 plus reference TRBV11-2 and TRBJ2-4, the full variable domain is EAGVAQSPRYKIIEKRQSVAFWCNPISGHATLYWYQQILGQGPKLLIQFQNNGVVDDSQLPKDRFSAERLKGVDSTLKIQPAKLEDSAVYLCASSSLRQGRPKNIQYFGAGTRLSVL.

This rearrangement joins TRBV7-9 to TRBJ2-3; 7 positions agree with TRBD1. The V and J ends lost 5 bases and 3 bases, in that order; junction bases with no gene match: 8. This CDR3 region has 15 residues. Per germline, CDR1 SEHNR and CDR2 FQNEAQ (reference sequence). The CDR3 DNA follows: TGTGCCAGCAGCCTTACAGGGGAACGGACAGATACGCAGTATTTT. This gives the protein CASSLTGERTDTQYF.

This clone has ten or more counts. The V gene is TRBV7-2, the J gene TRBJ2-7, with no clear D. The CDR3 extends over 14 amino acids. Trimming cost V 5 bases and J 0 bases, with 11 bases left between them. Germline V gene data show CDR1 as SGHTA and CDR2 as FQGNSA. The CDR3 region has the DNA TGTGCCAGCAGCGGGCAGTCCAGCTCCTACGAGCAGTACTTC. As protein: CASSGQSSSYEQYF.

The chain couples TRBV28 to TRBJ2-6, with D hard to call. The CDR3 sequence is 14 residues long. Per germline, CDR1 MDHEN and CDR2 SYDVKM. Trimming left V 5 bases short and J 0 bases short, with 5 bases between. The CDR3 bases are TGTGCCAGCAGTGTACACTCTGGGGCCAACGTCCTGACTTTC. It yields the protein CASSVHSGANVLTF.

V usage is TRBV11-3 and J usage is TRBJ2-2; 7 positions agree with TRBD1. The CDR3 runs 14 residues. Germline V gene data show CDR1 as SGHNT and CDR2 as YENEEA. Trimming removed 6 bases from V and 1 base from J; junction bases left unmatched: 2. CDR3 sequence: CASSTGVNTGELFF. The CDR3 DNA sequence: TGTGCCAGCAGTACAGGGGTGAACACCGGGGAGCTGTTTTTT.

The chain uses TRBV6-1 and TRBJ2-7; no clear D gene. With 2 bases removed from V and 1 base from J, the gap between germline ends came to 12 bases. The germline gives CDR1 MNHNS, CDR2 SASEGT. The CDR3 consists of 15 residues. The CDR3 loop is CASSERALGSYEQYF. The CDR3 coding sequence is TGTGCCAGCAGTGAAAGGGCCTTAGGATCCTACGAGCAGTACTTC.

In DNA form, the CDR3 reads TGTGCCAGCAGCGTAGATCGGTATGGGACTGAAGCTTTCTTT. Its translation is CASSVDRYGTEAFF. V gene TRBV9 combines with J gene TRBJ1-1; no definite D call. CDR1 SGDLS and CDR2 YYNGEE come from the germline V gene. This CDR3 comprises 14 residues. Trimming cost V 0 bases and J 5 bases, with 11 bases left between them.

This clone has a single count. The chain couples TRBV27 to TRBJ2-5; D uncertain. The CDR3 is 11 residues long. Germline assignment: CDR1 MNHEY and CDR2 SMNVEV (reference sequence). Trimming cost V 6 bases and J 4 bases, with 6 bases left between them. CDR3 region: CASRWGETQYF. The CDR3 region has the DNA TGTGCCAGCAGGTGGGGAGAGACCCAGTACTTC.

The chain has TRBV15 and TRBJ1-1, with D possibly TRBD1 on 6 matching bases. The length of the CDR3 is 14 residues. Trimming left V 6 bases short and J 1 base short, with 12 bases between. Germline values: CDR1 LNHNV, CDR2 YYDKDF (reference sequence). The CDR3 DNA sequence: TGTGCCACCAGTCAGAGACAGGCGAACACTGAAGCTTTCTTT. Its translation is CATSQRQANTEAFF.

The J gene is TRBJ2-3, the V gene TRBV18; a possible D gene is TRBD2 (6 bases). Germline-derived CDR1 and CDR2 are KGHSH and LQKENI. The CDR3 spans 20 residues. The V gene lost 3 bases and the J gene lost 2 bases, with 27 bases spanning the gap. The CDR3 protein is CASSPSEGGWSGYATDTQYF. Written as DNA, the CDR3 is TGTGCCAGCTCACCCTCGGAAGGAGGGTGGAGTGGCTACGCCACAGATACGCAGTATTTT.

This clone has just one count. This sequence joins TRBV5-1 and TRBJ2-7; D gene uncertain. The germline V gene encodes CDR1 SGHRS and CDR2 YFSETQ. The CDR3 is 14 amino acids. Deletions cut 0 bases from V and 2 bases from J, with 9 bases between. For the CDR3, the DNA is TGCGCCAGCAGCTTGGCAGGAGACACCTACGAGCAGTACTTC. This gives the protein CASSLAGDTYEQYF.

V is TRBV18 and J is TRBJ1-3, with D uncertain. CDR1 is KGHSH, CDR2 LQKENI, per germline. This CDR3 is 14 amino acids long. Trimming took 6 bases from V and 3 from J, leaving 12 bases between them. In DNA form, the CDR3 reads TGTGCCAGCTCCCTCACGGATAGTGGAAACACCATATATTTT. Its protein product is CASSLTDSGNTIYF.

V and J are TRBV5-4 and TRBJ2-5, with 8 bases identical to TRBD1. Germline lookup yields CDR1 SGHNT and CDR2 YYREEE (reference sequence). The CDR3 consists of 15 residues. The V segment lost 4 bases and the J segment 4 bases; nucleotides outside the gene matches: 9. This CDR3 reads CASSERQGSGETQYF. The CDR3 DNA follows: TGTGCCAGCAGCGAAAGACAGGGGTCGGGAGAGACCCAGTACTTC.

The chain combines TRBV28 with TRBJ2-7, with a possible D match to TRBD1 (5 bases). The ends were cut back, 3 bases at V and 1 base at J, with 10 bases in the middle. The CDR3 length is 14 residues. Germline V lookup: CDR1 MDHEN, CDR2 SYDVKM. The CDR3 region has the DNA TGTGCCAGCAGTTTCAGGGTTGGTTCCTACGAGCAGTACTTC. As protein: CASSFRVGSYEQYF.

The chain joins TRBV6-1 to TRBJ1-1, with D possibly matching TRBD1 (5 bases). CDR3 length equals 13 residues. Germline values: CDR1 MNHNS, CDR2 SASEGT. The V end lost 3 bases, the J end lost 1 base, and 6 bases lay between the germline ends. CDR3 nucleotides: TGTGCCAGCAGTGACGGGGGGAACACTGAAGCTTTCTTT. Translating it yields CASSDGGNTEAFF.